What follows is one TCR beta chain and its context. Its target is unknown. CDR1 and CDR2 from the germline V gene are LNHDA and SQIVND (reference sequence). V lost 6 bases and J lost 0, with 12 bases in between. The CDR3 length is 14 residues. The method was immunoSEQ multiplex PCR; TCRdb's version includes in-frame clones alone and lacks a portion of them. This sample has some 2,100,000 clones, with approximately 94% found just once. These data originate in a study of shared clonotypes between healthy human individuals. Study conclusions and caveats: It was expected that sequencing depth would affect clonotype sharing among donors.

The receptor comes from a man aged 18 to 35 in good health. Material: naive CD4+ T cells sorted from blood. As to subset: CD45RA+ positively selected. The chain is built from TRBV19 and TRBJ2-7; TRBD1 or TRBD2 may be the D gene (6 bases each). The chain's CDR3 is CASRLRDNSYEQYF. The CDR3 DNA reads TGTGCCAGTAGGTTGCGGGACAACTCCTACGAGCAGTACTTC.